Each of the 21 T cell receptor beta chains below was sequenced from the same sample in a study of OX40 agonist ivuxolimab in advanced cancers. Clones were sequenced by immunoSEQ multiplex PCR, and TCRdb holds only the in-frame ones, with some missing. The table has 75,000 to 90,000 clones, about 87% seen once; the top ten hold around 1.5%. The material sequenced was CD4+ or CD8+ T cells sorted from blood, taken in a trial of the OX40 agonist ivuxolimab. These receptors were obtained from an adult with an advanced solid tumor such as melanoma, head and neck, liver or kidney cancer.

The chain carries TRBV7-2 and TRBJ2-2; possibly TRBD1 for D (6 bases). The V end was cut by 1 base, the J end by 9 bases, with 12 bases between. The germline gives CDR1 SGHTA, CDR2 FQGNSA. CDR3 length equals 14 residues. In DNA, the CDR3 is TGTGCCAGCAGCTTAGTACAGGGTTCCCGGGAGCTGTTTTTT. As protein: CASSLVQGSRELFF.

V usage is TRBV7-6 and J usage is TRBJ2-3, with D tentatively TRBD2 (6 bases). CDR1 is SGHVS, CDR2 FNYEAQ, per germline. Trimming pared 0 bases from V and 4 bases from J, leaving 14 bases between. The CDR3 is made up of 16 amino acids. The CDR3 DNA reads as TGTGCCAGCAGCTTAGCCGCCGGGGGTGGAGCAGATACGCAGTATTTT. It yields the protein CASSLAAGGGADTQYF. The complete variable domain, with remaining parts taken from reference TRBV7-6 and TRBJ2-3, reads GAGVSQSPRYKVTKRGQDVALRCDPISGHVSLYWYRQALGQGPEFLTYFNYEAQQDKSGLPNDRFSAERPEGSISTLTIQRTEQRDSAMYRCASSLAAGGGADTQYFGPGTRLTVL.

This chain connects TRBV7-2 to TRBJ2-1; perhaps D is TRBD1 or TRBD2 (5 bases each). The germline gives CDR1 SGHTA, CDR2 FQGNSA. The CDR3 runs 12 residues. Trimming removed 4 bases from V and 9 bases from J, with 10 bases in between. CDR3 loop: CASSSPGGEQFF. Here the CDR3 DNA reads TGTGCCAGCAGCTCTCCTGGGGGTGAGCAGTTCTTC. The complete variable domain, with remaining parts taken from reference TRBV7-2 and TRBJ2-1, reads GAGVSQSPSNKVTEKGKDVELRCDPISGHTALYWYRQSLGQGLEFLIYFQGNSAPDKSGLPSDRFSAERTGGSVSTLTIQRTQQEDSAVYLCASSSPGGEQFFGPGTRLTVL.

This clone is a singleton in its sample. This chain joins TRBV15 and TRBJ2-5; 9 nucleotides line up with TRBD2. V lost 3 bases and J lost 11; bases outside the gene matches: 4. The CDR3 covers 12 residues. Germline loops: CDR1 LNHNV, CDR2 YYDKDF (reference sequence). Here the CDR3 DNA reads TGTGCCACCAGCAGGGTAGCGGGAGAGCAGTACTTC. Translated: CATSRVAGEQYF.

The CDR3 region is CASSRTSYNEQFF. For the CDR3, the DNA is TGTGCCAGCAGCCGGACTAGCTACAATGAGCAGTTCTTC. The gene calls are TRBV11-3 and TRBJ2-1, with 7 bases aligning to TRBD2. The J segment lost 3 bases and the V segment lost 5 bases, leaving 1 base of the junction unmatched. Germline CDR1 SGHNT, CDR2 YENEEA. This CDR3 spans 13 amino acids.

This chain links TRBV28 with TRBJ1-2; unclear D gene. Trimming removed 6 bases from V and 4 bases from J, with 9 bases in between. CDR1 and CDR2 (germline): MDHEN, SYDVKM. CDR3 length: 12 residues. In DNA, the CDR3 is TGTGCCAGCAGCCTACGGATCTATGGCTACACCTTC. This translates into CASSLRIYGYTF.

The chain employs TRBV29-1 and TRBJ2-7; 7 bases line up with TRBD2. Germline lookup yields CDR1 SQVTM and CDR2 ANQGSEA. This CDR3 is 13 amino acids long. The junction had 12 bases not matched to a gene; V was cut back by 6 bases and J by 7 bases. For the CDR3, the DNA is TGCAGCGTCCAAGCGGGGCCATCGAGGGAGCAGTACTTC. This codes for CSVQAGPSREQYF.

This chain's CDR3 is CASSPYSLTSVPYEQYF. The CDR3 DNA sequence: TGTGCCAGCAGCCCCTACAGTCTCACTAGCGTACCCTACGAGCAGTACTTC. V gene TRBV7-8 combines with J gene TRBJ2-7, with 7 bases lining up with TRBD2. Germline lookup yields CDR1 SGHVS and CDR2 FQNEAQ. Trimming cost V 5 bases and J 2 bases; bases outside gene matches: 15. The CDR3 is made up of 17 amino acids.

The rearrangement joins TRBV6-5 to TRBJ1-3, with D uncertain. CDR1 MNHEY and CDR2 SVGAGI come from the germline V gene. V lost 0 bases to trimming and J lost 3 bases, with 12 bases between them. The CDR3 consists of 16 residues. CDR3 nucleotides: TGTGCCAGCAGTTACTCTCCAGGCGGAGGTGGAAACACCATATATTTT. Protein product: CASSYSPGGGGNTIYF.

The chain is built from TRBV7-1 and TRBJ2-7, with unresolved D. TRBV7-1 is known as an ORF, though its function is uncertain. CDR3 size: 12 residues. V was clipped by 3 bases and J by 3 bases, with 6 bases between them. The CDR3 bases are TGTGCCAGCAGCTCCACGATCTACGAGCAGTACTTC. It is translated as CASSSTIYEQYF.

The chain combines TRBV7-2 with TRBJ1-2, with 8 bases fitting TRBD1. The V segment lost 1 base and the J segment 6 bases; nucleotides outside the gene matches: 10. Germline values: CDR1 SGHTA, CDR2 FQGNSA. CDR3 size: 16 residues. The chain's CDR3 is CASSLGNSGGANGYTF. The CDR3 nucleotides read TGTGCCAGCAGCTTAGGGAACTCAGGGGGCGCTAATGGCTACACCTTC.

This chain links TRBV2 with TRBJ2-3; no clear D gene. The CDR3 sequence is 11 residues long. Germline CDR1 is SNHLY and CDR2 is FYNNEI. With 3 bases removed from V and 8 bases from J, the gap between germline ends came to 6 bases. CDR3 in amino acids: CASSDPGTQYF. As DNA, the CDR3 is TGTGCCAGCAGTGACCCGGGTACGCAGTATTTT.

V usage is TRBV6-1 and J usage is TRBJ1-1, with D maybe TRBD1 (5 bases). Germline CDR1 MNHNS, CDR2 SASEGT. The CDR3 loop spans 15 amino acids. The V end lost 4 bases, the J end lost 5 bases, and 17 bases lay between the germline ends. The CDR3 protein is CASSAVAGGRTEAFF. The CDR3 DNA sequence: TGTGCCAGCAGTGCAGTCGCGGGGGGGAGGACTGAAGCTTTCTTT.

In DNA form, the CDR3 reads TGTGCCAGCAGCCCACGGGATCCAAGCTATGGCTACACCTTC. Translating it yields CASSPRDPSYGYTF. The V call is TRBV6-5, the J call TRBJ1-2; D remains ambiguous. The V end was cut by 6 bases, the J end by 4 bases, with 15 bases between. The CDR3 is 14 amino acids. The germline CDR1 and CDR2 sequences are MNHEY and SVGAGI.

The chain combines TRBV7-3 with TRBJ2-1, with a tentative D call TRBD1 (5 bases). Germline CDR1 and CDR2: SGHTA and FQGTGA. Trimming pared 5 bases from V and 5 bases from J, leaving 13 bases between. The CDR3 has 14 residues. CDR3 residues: CASSAYRSNNEQFF. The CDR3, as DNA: TGTGCCAGCAGCGCGTACAGGAGTAACAATGAGCAGTTCTTC.

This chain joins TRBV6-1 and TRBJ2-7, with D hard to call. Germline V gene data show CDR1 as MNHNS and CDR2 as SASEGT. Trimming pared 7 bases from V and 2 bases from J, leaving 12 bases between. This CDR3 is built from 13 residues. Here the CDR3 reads CASITDSPYEQYF. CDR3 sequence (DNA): TGTGCCAGCATTACAGATTCCCCCTACGAGCAGTACTTC.

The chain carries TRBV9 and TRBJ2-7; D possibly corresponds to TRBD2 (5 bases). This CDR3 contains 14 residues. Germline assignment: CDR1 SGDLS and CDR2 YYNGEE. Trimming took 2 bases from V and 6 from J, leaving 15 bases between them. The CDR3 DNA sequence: TGTGCCAGCAGCGTCCAGTCTAGACGGGGCGAGCAGTACTTC. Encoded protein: CASSVQSRRGEQYF.

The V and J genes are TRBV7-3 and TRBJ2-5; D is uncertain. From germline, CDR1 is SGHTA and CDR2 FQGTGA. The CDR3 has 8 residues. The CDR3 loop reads CGPMAQYF. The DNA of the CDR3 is TGTGGCCCAATGGCCCAGTACTTC.

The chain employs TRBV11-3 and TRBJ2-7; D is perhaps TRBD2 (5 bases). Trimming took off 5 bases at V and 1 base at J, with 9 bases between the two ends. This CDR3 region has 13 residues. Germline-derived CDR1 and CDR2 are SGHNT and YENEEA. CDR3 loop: CASSLRESYEQYF. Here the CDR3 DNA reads TGTGCCAGCAGCCTCCGGGAATCCTACGAGCAGTACTTC.

The CDR3 nucleotides are TGTGCCAGCAGCCAAGAGAGGTTCCTGACCCACAATGAGCAGTTCTTC. It codes for CASSQERFLTHNEQFF. The chain joins TRBV4-2 to TRBJ2-1; unclear D gene. The V gene's germline CDR1 is LGHNA and CDR2 YNFKEQ. V lost 0 bases, J lost 5 bases, and 14 bases lay in between. The CDR3 runs 16 residues.

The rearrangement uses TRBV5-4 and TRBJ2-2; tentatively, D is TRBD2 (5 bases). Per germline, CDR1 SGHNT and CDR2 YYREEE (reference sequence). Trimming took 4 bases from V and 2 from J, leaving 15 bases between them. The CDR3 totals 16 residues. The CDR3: CASSPAGPTNTGELFF. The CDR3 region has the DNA TGTGCCAGCAGCCCCGCGGGCCCTACAAACACCGGGGAGCTGTTTTTT.